This T cell receptor beta chain was captured in a study of post-analysis software for immune sequencing data. About the study: Both relapsing-remitting and secondary progressive multiple sclerosis featured among the disease courses, as did progressive-relapsing multiple sclerosis. Study outcomes and limitations: Controls had lower frequencies than patients of four or five TRBV segments, which included TRBV5-6, TRBV5-1 and TRBV20-1. Those with multiple sclerosis, the patient group, showed significantly lower normalized Chao1 diversity than controls.

The CDR3 extends over 15 amino acids. The germline V and J ends were trimmed by 7 bases and 0 bases, with 16 bases remaining between them. Only a few counts were recorded for this clonotype. Its antigen is unknown. Unique molecular identifiers were carried by the TCR beta cDNA libraries. T cells numbering 1 to 10 million yielded some 480,000 cDNA molecules. One entry per CDR3 protein results from TCRdb running MiXCR on the PCR reads. Here the sample spans roughly 620,000 distinct CDR3 sequences, about 40% being singletons. This rearrangement joins TRBV12-3 or TRBV12-4 to TRBJ2-7; perhaps TRBD2 as D (6 bases). The sequence derives from a girl aged 10 to 17 with multiple sclerosis. The source material was blood. The CDR3: CASNLPGGASYEQYF. The CDR3 DNA reads TGTGCCAGCAACCTTCCCGGAGGGGCCTCCTACGAGCAGTACTTC.